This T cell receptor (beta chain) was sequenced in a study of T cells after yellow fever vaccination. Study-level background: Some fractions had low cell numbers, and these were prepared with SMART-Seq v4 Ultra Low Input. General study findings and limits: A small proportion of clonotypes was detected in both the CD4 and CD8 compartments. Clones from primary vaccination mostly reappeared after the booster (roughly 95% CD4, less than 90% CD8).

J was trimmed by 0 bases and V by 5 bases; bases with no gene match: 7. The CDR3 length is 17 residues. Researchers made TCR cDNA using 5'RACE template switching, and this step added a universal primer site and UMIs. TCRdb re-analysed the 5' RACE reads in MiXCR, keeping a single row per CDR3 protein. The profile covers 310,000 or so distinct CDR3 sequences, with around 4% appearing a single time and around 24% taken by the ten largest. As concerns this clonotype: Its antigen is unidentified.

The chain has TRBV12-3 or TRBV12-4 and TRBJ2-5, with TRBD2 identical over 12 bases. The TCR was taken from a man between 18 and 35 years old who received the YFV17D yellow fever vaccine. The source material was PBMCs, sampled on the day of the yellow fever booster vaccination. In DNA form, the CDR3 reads TGTGCCAGCAGTAGTCTAGCGGGGGGGAATTACCAAGAGACCCAGTACTTC. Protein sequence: CASSSLAGGNYQETQYF.